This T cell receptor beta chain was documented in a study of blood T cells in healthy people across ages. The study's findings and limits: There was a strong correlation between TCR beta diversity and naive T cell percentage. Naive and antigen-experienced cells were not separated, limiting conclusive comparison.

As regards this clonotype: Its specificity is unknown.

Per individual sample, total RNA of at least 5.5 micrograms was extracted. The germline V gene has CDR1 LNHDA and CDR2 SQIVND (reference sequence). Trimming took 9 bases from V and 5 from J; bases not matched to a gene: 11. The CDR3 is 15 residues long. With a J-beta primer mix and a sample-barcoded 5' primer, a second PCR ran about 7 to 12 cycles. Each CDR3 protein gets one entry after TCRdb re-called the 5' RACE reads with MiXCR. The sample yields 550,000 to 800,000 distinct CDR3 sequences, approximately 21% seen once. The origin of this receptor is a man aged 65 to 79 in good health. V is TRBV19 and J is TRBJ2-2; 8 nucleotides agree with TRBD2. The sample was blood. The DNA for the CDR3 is TGTGCCAGCCGGGGGTGGCGGGAGGTGACCGGGGAGCTGTTTTTT. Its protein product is CASRGWREVTGELFF.